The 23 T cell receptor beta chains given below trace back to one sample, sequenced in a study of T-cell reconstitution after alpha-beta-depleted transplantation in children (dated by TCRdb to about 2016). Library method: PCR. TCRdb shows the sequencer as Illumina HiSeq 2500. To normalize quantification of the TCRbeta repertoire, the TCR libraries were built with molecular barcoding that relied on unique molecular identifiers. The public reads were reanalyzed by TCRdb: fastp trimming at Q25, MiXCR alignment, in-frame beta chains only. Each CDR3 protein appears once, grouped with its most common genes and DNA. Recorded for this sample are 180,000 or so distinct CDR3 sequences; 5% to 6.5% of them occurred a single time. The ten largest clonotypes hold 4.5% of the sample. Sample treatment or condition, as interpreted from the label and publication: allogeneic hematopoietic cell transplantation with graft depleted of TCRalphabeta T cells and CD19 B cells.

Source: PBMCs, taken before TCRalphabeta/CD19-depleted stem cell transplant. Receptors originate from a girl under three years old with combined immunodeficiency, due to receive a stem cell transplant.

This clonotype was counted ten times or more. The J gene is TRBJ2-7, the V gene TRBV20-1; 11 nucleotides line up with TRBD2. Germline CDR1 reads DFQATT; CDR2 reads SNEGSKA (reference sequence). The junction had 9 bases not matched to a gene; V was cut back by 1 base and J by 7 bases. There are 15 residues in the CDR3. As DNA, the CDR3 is TGCAGTGCTAGAGTTCTACTAGCGGGAGCGGGAGAGCAGTACTTC. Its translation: CSARVLLAGAGEQYF.

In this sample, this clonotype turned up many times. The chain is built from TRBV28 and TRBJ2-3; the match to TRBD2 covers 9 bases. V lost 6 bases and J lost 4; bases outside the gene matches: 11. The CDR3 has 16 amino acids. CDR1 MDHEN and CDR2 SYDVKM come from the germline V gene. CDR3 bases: TGTGCCAGCAGCCTCCCAGTAAAGCGGGGGGCAGATACGCAGTATTTT. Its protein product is CASSLPVKRGADTQYF.

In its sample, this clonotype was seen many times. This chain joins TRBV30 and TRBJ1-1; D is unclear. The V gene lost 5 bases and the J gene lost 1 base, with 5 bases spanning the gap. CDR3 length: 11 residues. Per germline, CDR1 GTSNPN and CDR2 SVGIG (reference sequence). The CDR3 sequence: CAWAENTEAFF. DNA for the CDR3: TGTGCCTGGGCAGAGAACACTGAAGCTTTCTTT. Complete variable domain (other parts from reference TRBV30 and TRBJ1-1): SQTIHQWPATLVQPVGSPLSLECTVEGTSNPNLYWYRQAAGRGLQLLFYSVGIGQISSEVPQNLSASRPQDRQFILSSKKLLLSDSGFYLCAWAENTEAFFGQGTRLTVV.

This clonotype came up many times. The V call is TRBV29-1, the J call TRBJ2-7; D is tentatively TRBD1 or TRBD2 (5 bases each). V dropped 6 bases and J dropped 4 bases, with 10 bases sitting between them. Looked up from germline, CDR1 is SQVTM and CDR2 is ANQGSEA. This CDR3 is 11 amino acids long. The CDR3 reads CSVRDGYEQYF. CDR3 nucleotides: TGCAGCGTAAGGGACGGTTACGAGCAGTACTTC.

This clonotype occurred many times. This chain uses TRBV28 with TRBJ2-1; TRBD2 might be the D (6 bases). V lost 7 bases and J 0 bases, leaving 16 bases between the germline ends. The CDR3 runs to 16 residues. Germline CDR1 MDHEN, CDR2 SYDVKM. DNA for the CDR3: TGTGCCAGCACCCCCGGAGGGTGGAGCTCCTACAATGAGCAGTTCTTC. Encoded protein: CASTPGGWSSYNEQFF.

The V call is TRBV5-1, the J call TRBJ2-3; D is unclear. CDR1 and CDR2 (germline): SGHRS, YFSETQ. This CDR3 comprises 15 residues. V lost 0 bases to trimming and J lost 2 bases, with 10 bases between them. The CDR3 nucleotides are TGCGCCAGCAGCTTGGTTCCTCCCCCCACAGATACGCAGTATTTT. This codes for CASSLVPPPTDTQYF. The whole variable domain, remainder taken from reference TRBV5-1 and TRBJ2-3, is KAGVTQTPRYLIKTRGQQVTLSCSPISGHRSVSWYQQTPGQGLQFLFEYFSETQRNKGNFPGRFSGRQFSNSRSEMNVSTLELGDSALYLCASSLVPPPTDTQYFGPGTRLTVL.

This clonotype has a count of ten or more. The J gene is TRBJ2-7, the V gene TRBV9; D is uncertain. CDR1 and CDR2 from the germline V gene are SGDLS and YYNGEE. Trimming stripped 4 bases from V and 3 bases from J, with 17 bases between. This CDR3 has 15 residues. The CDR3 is CASSPRGDGYYEQYF. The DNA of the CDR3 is TGTGCCAGCAGCCCCCGAGGAGACGGTTACTACGAGCAGTACTTC.

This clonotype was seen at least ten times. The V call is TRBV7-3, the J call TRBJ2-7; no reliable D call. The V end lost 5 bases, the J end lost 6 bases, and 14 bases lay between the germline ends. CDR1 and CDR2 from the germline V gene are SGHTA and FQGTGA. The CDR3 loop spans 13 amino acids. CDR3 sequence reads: CASSLDGNGEQYF. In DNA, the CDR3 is TGTGCCAGCAGCCTAGACGGAAACGGCGAGCAGTACTTC.

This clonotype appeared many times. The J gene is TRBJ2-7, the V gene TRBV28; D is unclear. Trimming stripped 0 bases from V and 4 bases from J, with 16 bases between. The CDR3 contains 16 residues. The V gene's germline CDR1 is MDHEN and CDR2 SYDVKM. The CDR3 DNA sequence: TGTGCCAGCAGTTTATGCAACCTGGGCCACAATTACGAGCAGTACTTC. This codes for CASSLCNLGHNYEQYF.

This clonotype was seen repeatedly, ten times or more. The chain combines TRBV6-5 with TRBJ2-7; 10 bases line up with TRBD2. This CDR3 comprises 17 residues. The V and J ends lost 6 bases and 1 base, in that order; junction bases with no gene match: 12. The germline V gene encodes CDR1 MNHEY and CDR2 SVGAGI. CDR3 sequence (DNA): TGTGCCAGCAGCCACACTCAAGGACTAGCGGTTTCCTACGAGCAGTACTTC. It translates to CASSHTQGLAVSYEQYF.

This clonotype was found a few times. The CDR3 reads CASTLRAGLAQTGELFF. The CDR3 nucleotides are TGTGCCAGCACCCTACGGGCGGGACTAGCACAAACCGGGGAGCTGTTTTTT. This chain links TRBV28 with TRBJ2-2; 9 positions agree with TRBD2. V lost 7 bases and J lost 5; bases outside the gene matches: 14. Germline-derived CDR1 and CDR2 are MDHEN and SYDVKM. This CDR3 has 17 residues.

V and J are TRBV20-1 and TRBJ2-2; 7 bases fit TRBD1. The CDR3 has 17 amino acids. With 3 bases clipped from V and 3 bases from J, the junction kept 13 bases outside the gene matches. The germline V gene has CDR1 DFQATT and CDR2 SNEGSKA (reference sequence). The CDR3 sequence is CSASQGIQGPYTGELFF. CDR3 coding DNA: TGCAGTGCTAGTCAAGGGATACAGGGGCCTTACACCGGGGAGCTGTTTTTT.

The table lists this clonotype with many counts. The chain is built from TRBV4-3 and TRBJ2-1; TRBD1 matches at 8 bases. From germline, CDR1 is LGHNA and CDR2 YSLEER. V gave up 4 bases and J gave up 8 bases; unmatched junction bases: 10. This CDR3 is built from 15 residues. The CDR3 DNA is TGCGCCAGCAGCCCTGGACAGGGTACAATATATGAGCAGTTCTTC. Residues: CASSPGQGTIYEQFF.

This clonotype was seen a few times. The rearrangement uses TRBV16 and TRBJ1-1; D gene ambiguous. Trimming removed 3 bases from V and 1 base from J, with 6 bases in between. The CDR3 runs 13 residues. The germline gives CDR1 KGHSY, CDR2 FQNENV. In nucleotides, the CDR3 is TGTGCCAGCAGCCAGACTGGGAACACTGAAGCTTTCTTT. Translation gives CASSQTGNTEAFF.

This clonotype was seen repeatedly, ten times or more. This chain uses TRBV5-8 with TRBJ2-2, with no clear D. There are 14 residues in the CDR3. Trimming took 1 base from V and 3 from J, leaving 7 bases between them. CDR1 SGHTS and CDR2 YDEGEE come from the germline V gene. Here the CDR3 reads CASSLQLDTGELFF. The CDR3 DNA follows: TGTGCCAGCAGCTTGCAGTTGGACACCGGGGAGCTGTTTTTT.

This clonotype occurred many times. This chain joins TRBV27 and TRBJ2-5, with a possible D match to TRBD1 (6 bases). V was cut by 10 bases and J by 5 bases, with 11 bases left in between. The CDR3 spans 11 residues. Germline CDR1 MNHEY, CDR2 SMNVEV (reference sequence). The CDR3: CATRGWETQYF. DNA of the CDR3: TGTGCCACCAGGGGTTGGGAGACCCAGTACTTC.

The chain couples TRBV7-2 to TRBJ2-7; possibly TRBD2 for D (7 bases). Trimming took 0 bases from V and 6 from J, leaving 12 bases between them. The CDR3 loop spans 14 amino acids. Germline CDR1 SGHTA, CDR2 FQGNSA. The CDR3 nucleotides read TGTGCCAGCAGCTTAGCTCGAGGGGGGGGCGAGCAGTACTTC. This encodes CASSLARGGGEQYF.

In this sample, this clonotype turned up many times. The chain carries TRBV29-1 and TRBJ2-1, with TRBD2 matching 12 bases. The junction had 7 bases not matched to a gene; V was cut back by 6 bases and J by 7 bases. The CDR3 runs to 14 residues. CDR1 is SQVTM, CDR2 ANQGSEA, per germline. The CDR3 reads CSVASGRAGNEQFF. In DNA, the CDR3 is TGCAGCGTCGCTAGCGGGAGGGCCGGGAATGAGCAGTTCTTC.

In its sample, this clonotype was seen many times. The CDR3 spells CASSLAEEGFSEQFF. The CDR3 region has the DNA TGTGCCAGCAGCTTAGCGGAGGAGGGTTTCTCTGAGCAGTTCTTC. The rearrangement uses TRBV7-6 and TRBJ2-1; perhaps TRBD2 as D (6 bases). The CDR3 sequence is 15 residues long. Germline values: CDR1 SGHVS, CDR2 FNYEAQ. With 0 bases removed from V and 9 bases from J, the gap between germline ends came to 15 bases.

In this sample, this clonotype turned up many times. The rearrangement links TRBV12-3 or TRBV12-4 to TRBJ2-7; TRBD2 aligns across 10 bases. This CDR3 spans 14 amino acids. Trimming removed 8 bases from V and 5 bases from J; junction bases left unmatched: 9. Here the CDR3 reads CASLSTSGTHEQYF. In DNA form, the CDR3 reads TGTGCCAGCCTATCCACTAGCGGGACCCACGAGCAGTACTTC.

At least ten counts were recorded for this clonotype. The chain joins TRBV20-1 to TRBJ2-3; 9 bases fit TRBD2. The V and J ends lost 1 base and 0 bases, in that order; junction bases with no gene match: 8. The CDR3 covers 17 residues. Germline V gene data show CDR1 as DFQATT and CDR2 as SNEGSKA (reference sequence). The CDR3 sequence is CSARGPTSGPSTDTQYF. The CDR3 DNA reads TGCAGTGCTAGAGGCCCGACTAGCGGCCCTAGCACAGATACGCAGTATTTT.

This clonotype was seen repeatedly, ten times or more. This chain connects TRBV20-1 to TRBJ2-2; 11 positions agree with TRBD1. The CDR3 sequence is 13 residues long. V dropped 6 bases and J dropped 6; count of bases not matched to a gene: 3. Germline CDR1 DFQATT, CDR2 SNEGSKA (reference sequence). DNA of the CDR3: TGCAGTGCGGGGGACAGGGGGGCCGGGGAGCTGTTTTTT. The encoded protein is CSAGDRGAGELFF.

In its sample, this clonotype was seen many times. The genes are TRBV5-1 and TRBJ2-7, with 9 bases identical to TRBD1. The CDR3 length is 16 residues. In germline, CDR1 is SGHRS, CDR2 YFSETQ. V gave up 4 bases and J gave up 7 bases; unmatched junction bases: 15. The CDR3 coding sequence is TGCGCCAGCAGCCCAAAGGTCGGGGACAGGGCTATTGAGCAGTACTTC. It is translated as CASSPKVGDRAIEQYF.